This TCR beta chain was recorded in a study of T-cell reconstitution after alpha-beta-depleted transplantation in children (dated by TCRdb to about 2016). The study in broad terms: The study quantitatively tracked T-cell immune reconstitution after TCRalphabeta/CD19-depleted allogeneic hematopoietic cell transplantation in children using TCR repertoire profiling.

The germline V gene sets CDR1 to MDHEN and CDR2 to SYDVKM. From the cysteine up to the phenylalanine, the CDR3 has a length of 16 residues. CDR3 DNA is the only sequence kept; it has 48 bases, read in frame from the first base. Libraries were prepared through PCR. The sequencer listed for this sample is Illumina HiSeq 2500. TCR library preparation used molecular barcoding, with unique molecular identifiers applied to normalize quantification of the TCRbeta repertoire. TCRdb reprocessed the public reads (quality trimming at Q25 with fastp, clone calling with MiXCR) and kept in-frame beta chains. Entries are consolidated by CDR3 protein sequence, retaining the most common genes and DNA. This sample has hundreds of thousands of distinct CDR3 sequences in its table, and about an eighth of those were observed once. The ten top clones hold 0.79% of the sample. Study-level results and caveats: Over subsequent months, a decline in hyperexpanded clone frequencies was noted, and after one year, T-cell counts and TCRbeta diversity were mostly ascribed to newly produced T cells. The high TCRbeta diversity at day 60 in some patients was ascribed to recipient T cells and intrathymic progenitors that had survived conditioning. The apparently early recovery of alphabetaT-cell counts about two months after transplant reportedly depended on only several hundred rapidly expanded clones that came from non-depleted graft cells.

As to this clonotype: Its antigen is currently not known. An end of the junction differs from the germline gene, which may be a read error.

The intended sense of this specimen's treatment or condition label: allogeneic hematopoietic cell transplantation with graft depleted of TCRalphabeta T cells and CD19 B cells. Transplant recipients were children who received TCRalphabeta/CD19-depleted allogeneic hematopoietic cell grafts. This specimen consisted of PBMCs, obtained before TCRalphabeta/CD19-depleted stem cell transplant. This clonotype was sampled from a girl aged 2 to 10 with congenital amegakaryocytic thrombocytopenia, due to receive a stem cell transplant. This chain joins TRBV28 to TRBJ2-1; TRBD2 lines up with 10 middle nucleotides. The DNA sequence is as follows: TGTGCCAGCAGTGGACTAGCGGCTTCGTCCTACAATGAGAAGTTCTTC. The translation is CASSGLAASSYNEKFF.